This is a list of T cell receptor beta chains from one sample in a study of blood T cell repertoires in COVID-19. The protocol was immunoSEQ multiplex PCR, while the TCRdb copy is restricted to in-frame clones and leaves out a portion. The table includes nearly 200,000 clones, 70% to 85% detected once. Sequences were obtained from peripheral blood. All receptors come from a human donor with acute or convalescent COVID-19. The donor label of this sample is uncertain. Each CDR3 is given with its conserved first and last residue. Expanded clones are given a class, and other clones once, few, many or no size at all.

clone_size j_call cdr3_length v_call cdr3_aa
NA TRBJ2-5 16 TRBV28 CASRTGQGPKKETQYF
NA TRBJ2-7 16 TRBV6-1 CASSDTSGRILDEQYF
once TRBJ2-2 14 TRBV11-3 CASSLDRVGGELFF
NA TRBJ2-7 15 TRBV5-4 CASSFGGQSSYEQYF
NA TRBJ2-7 15 TRBV25-1 CASSESLAGAREQYF
NA TRBJ1-1 14 TRBV19 CASSHRGSGTEAFF
NA TRBJ2-1 13 TRBV28 CASRGAGDNEQFF
NA TRBJ2-6 15 TRBV5-1 CASSLEGSGANVLTF
NA TRBJ2-1 12 TRBV5-1 CASSSGLDWQFF
once TRBJ1-2 15 TRBV6-5 CATRTGGARGYGYTF
NA TRBJ1-4 15 TRBV7-9 CASSLGSATNEKLFF
NA TRBJ2-5 14 TRBV19 CASTTGRDQETQYF
once TRBJ1-6 14 TRBV11-1 CASSFKGNNSPLHF
NA TRBJ2-5 15 TRBV19 CASSIEVTRQETQYF
NA TRBJ1-1 14 TRBV10-3 CAISGQVGNTEAFF
NA TRBJ1-2 14 TRBV7-9 CASDPDRGVDGYTF